This is a list of T cell receptor beta chains from one sample in a study of cytomegalovirus exposure and HLA in healthy donors. Sequenced by immunoSEQ multiplex PCR; TCRdb stores in-frame clones only, minus some. The sample carries 150,000 to 200,000 clones, 96% recorded once. The sample comprised PBMCs. Receptors originate from a woman younger than 30 in good health and CMV-seronegative. Each CDR3 is given with its conserved first and last residue. Fields, in order: J gene, clone size, D gene, V gene, CDR3 protein, CDR3 DNA. The D gene is left open where the match is weak. Clone size is stated in some rows and not others, as once, few, many or a class when expanded.

j_gene: TRBJ2-7
abundance: NA
d_gene: TRBD1
v_gene: TRBV5-4
CDR3aa: CASSSIEGAEQYF
CDR3nt: TGTGCCAGCAGCTCTATCGAGGGGGCGGAGCAGTACTTC

j_gene: TRBJ2-7
abundance: NA
d_gene: TRBD1
v_gene: TRBV6-1
CDR3aa: CASSGQGAYYSYEQYF
CDR3nt: TGTGCCAGCAGTGGACAGGGGGCTTATTACTCCTACGAGCAGTACTTC

j_gene: TRBJ2-7
abundance: once
d_gene: TRBD2
v_gene: TRBV6-1
CDR3aa: CASSALSSGVVSYEQYF
CDR3nt: TGTGCCAGCAGTGCCCTCTCTAGCGGGGTTGTCTCCTACGAGCAGTACTTC

j_gene: TRBJ1-1
abundance: NA
d_gene: NA
v_gene: TRBV11-3
CDR3aa: CASSMGGNTEAFF
CDR3nt: TGTGCCAGCTCAATGGGAGGGAACACTGAAGCTTTCTTT

j_gene: TRBJ2-3
abundance: once
d_gene: TRBD1
v_gene: TRBV6-6
CDR3aa: CASSFSDRGYRDTQYF
CDR3nt: TGTGCCAGCAGTTTTTCCGACAGGGGATATAGAGATACGCAGTATTTT

j_gene: TRBJ2-7
abundance: NA
d_gene: NA
v_gene: TRBV19
CDR3aa: CASSASEKSIYEQYF
CDR3nt: TGTGCCAGTAGTGCTTCAGAAAAGTCGATTTACGAGCAGTACTTC

j_gene: TRBJ2-3
abundance: NA
d_gene: TRBD1
v_gene: TRBV2
CDR3aa: CASSPRDRGSDTQYF
CDR3nt: TGTGCCAGCAGTCCGCGGGACAGGGGCTCAGATACGCAGTATTTT

j_gene: TRBJ2-7
abundance: NA
d_gene: NA
v_gene: TRBV6-5
CDR3aa: CASSFRATETQYF
CDR3nt: TGTGCCAGCAGTTTCAGGGCGACGGAAACGCAGTACTTC

j_gene: TRBJ2-1
abundance: NA
d_gene: TRBD1
v_gene: TRBV7-3
CDR3aa: CASSSQGLSSYNEQFF
CDR3nt: TGTGCCAGCAGCTCACAGGGGTTGAGCTCCTACAATGAGCAGTTCTTC

j_gene: TRBJ1-3
abundance: NA
d_gene: NA
v_gene: TRBV21-1
CDR3aa: CASSKQGENTIYF
CDR3nt: TGTGCCAGCAGCAAACAGGGCGAAAACACCATATATTTT

j_gene: TRBJ2-2
abundance: NA
d_gene: NA
v_gene: TRBV2
CDR3aa: CASSEEVYRSNTGELFF
CDR3nt: TGTGCCAGCAGTGAAGAAGTATACAGGTCGAACACCGGGGAGCTGTTTTTT

j_gene: TRBJ2-5
abundance: once
d_gene: NA
v_gene: TRBV5-1
CDR3aa: CASSDQGQETQYF
CDR3nt: TGCGCCAGCAGCGACCAGGGACAAGAGACCCAGTACTTC

j_gene: TRBJ2-7
abundance: NA
d_gene: NA
v_gene: TRBV6-5
CDR3aa: CASRNAGYYEQYF
CDR3nt: TGTGCCAGCAGAAACGCGGGGTACTACGAGCAGTACTTC

j_gene: TRBJ2-7
abundance: NA
d_gene: NA
v_gene: TRBV7-8
CDR3aa: CASSPGSEQYF
CDR3nt: TGTGCCAGCAGCCCTGGGAGCGAGCAGTACTTC

j_gene: TRBJ2-7
abundance: NA
d_gene: TRBD1
v_gene: TRBV29-1
CDR3aa: CSVDRQGSSYEQYF
CDR3nt: TGCAGCGTTGACCGACAGGGGAGCTCCTACGAGCAGTACTTC

j_gene: TRBJ1-1
abundance: once
d_gene: TRBD1
v_gene: TRBV7-2
CDR3aa: CASSPGTGGTEAFF
CDR3nt: TGTGCCAGCAGCCCCGGGACAGGGGGAACTGAAGCTTTCTTT

j_gene: TRBJ1-4
abundance: NA
d_gene: NA
v_gene: TRBV6-5
CDR3aa: CASSYGAVATNEKLFF
CDR3nt: TGTGCCAGCAGTTACGGGGCGGTGGCTACTAATGAAAAACTGTTTTTT

j_gene: TRBJ2-1
abundance: once
d_gene: TRBD1
v_gene: TRBV7-9
CDR3aa: CASSQTGGTEQFF
CDR3nt: TGTGCCAGCAGCCAGACAGGGGGCACTGAGCAGTTCTTC

j_gene: TRBJ1-4
abundance: once
d_gene: NA
v_gene: TRBV2
CDR3aa: CASTGEAFDEKLFF
CDR3nt: TGTGCCAGCACGGGGGAGGCCTTTGATGAAAAACTGTTTTTT

j_gene: TRBJ1-1
abundance: NA
d_gene: TRBD1
v_gene: TRBV6-5
CDR3aa: CASSYRTGMDTEAFF
CDR3nt: TGTGCCAGCAGTTACAGGACAGGGATGGACACTGAAGCTTTCTTT

j_gene: TRBJ1-5
abundance: NA
d_gene: NA
v_gene: TRBV6-1
CDR3aa: CASTNPTDQPQHF
CDR3nt: TGTGCCAGCACGAATCCAACGGATCAGCCCCAGCATTTT

j_gene: TRBJ1-6
abundance: once
d_gene: NA
v_gene: TRBV2
CDR3aa: CASSGGAFNSPLHF
CDR3nt: TGTGCCAGCAGCGGGGGGGCCTTTAATTCACCCCTCCACTTT

j_gene: TRBJ2-1
abundance: NA
d_gene: TRBD2
v_gene: TRBV7-8
CDR3aa: CASSLTSGGVKQFF
CDR3nt: TGTGCCAGCAGCTTAACTAGCGGGGGAGTCAAGCAGTTCTTC